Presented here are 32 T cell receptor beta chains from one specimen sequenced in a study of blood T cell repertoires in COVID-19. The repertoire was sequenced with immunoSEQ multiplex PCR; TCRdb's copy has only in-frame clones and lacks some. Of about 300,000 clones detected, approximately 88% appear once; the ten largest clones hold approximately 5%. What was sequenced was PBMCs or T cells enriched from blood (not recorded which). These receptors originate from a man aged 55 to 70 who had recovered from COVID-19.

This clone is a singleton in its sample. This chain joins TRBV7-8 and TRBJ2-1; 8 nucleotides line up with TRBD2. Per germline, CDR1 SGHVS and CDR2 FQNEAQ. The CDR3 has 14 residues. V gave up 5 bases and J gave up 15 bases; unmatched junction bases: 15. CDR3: CASSLTQTSVPPFF. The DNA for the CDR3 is TGTGCCAGCAGCCTAACCCAGACTAGCGTCCCTCCGTTCTTC.

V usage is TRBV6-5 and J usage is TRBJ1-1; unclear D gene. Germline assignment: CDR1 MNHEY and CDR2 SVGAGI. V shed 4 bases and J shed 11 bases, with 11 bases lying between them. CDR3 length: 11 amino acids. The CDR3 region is CASSSSAKAFF. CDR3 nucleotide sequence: TGTGCCAGCAGTTCTTCCGCGAAGGCTTTCTTT.

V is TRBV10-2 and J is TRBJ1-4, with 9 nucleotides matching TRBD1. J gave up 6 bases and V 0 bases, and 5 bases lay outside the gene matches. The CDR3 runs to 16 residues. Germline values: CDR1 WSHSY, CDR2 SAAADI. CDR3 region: CASSESTGDRDEKLFF. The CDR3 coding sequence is TGCGCCAGCAGTGAGTCGACGGGGGACAGGGATGAAAAACTGTTTTTT.

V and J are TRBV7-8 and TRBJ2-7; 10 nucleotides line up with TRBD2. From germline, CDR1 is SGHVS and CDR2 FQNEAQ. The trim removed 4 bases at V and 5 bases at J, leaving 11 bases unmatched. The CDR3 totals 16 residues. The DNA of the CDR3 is TGTGCCAGCAGCTCTCGCCCGCCAGCGGGAGGGCACGAGCAGTACTTC. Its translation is CASSSRPPAGGHEQYF.

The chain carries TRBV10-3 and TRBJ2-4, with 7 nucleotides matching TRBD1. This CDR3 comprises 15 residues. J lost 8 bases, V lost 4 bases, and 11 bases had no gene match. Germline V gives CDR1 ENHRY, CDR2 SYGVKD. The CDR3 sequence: CAISGSDRERDIQYF. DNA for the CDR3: TGTGCCATCAGTGGGAGCGACAGGGAAAGGGACATTCAGTACTTC.

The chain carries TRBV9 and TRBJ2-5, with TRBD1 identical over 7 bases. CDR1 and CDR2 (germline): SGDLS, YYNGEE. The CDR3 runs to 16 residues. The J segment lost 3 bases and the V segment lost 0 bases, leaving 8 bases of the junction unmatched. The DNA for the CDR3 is TGTGCCAGCAGCGTAGGAGAAGGGGGCCGGAAAGAGACCCAGTACTTC. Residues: CASSVGEGGRKETQYF. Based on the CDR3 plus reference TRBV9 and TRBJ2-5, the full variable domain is DSGVTQTPKHLITATGQRVTLRCSPRSGDLSVYWYQQSLDQGLQFLIQYYNGEERAKGNILERFSAQQFPDLHSELNLSSLELGDSALYFCASSVGEGGRKETQYFGPGTRLLVL.

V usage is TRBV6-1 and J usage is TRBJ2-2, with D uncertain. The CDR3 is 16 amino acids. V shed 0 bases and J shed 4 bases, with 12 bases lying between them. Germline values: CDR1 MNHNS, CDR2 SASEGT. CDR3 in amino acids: CASSEAPILVTGELFF. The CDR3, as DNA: TGTGCCAGCAGTGAAGCTCCAATTCTAGTCACCGGGGAGCTGTTTTTT.

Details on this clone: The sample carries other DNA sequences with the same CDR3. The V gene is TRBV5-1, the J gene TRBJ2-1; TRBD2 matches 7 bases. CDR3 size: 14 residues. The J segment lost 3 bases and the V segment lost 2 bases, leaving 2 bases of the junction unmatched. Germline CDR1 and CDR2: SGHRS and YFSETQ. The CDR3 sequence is CASSLAGSYNEQFF. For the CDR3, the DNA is TGCGCCAGCAGCTTAGCGGGAAGCTACAATGAGCAGTTCTTC.

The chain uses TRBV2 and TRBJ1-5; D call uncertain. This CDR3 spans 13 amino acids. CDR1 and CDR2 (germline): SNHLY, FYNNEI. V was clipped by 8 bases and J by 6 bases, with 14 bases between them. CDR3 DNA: TGTGCCAGCGAGGCCGGCTATACTCAGCCCCAGCATTTT. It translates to CASEAGYTQPQHF.

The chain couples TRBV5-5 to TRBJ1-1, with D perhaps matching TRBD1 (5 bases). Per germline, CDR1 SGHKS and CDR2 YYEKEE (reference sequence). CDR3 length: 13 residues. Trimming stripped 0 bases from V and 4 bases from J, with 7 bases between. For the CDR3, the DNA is TGTGCCAGCAGCTTGGGGACATTCACTGAAGCTTTCTTT. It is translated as CASSLGTFTEAFF. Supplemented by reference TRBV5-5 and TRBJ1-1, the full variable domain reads DAGVTQSPTHLIKTRGQQVTLRCSPISGHKSVSWYQQVLGQGPQFIFQYYEKEERGRGNFPDRFSARQFPNYSSELNVNALLLGDSALYLCASSLGTFTEAFFGQGTRLTVV.

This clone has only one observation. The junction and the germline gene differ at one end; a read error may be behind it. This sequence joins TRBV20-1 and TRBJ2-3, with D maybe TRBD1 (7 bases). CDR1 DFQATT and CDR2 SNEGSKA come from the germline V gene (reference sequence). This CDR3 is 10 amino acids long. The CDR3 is CSARGDREDF. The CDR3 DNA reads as TGCAGTGCTAGAGGCGACAGGGAGGATTTT.

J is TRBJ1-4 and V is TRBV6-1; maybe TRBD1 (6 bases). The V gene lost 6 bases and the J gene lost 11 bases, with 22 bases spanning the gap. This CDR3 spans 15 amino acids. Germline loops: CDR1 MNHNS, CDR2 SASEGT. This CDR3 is CASSENRPGVEKLFF. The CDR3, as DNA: TGTGCCAGCAGCGAAAATCGTCCAGGGGTGGAGAAACTGTTTTTT.

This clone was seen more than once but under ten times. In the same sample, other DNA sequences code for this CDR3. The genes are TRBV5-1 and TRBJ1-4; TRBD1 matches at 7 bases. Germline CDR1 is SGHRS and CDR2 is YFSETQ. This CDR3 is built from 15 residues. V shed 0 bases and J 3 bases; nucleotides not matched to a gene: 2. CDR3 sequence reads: CASSLVGTANEKLFF. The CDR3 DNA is TGCGCCAGCAGCTTGGTGGGGACAGCTAATGAAAAACTGTTTTTT.

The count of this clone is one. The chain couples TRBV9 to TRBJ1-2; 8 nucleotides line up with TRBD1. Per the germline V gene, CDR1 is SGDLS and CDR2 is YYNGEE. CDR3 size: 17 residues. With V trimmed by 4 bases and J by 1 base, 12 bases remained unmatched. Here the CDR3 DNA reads TGTGCCAGCAGCCCCCCGGACAGGGCCGGCAGTAACTATGGCTACACCTTC. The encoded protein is CASSPPDRAGSNYGYTF.

CDR3 region: CAWSVGGRGRSEAFF. As DNA, the CDR3 is TGTGCCTGGAGTGTAGGCGGCAGGGGAAGATCTGAAGCTTTCTTT. The chain carries TRBV30 and TRBJ1-1; TRBD1 might be the D (6 bases). CDR1 and CDR2 from the germline V gene are GTSNPN and SVGIG (reference sequence). There are 15 residues in the CDR3. V was clipped by 0 bases and J by 6 bases, with 17 bases between them.

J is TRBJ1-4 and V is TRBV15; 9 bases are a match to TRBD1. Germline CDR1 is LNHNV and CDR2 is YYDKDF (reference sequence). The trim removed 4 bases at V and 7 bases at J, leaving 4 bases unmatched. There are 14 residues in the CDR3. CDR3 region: CATSKQGALEKLFF. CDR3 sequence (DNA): TGTGCCACCAGCAAACAGGGGGCCCTTGAAAAACTGTTTTTT.

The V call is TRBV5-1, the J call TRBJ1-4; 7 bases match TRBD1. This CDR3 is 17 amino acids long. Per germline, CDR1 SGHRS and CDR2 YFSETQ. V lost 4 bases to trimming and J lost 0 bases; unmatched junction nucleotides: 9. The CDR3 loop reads CASSPQQGQTTNEKLFF. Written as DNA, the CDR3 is TGCGCCAGCAGCCCACAACAGGGACAGACAACTAATGAAAAACTGTTTTTT.

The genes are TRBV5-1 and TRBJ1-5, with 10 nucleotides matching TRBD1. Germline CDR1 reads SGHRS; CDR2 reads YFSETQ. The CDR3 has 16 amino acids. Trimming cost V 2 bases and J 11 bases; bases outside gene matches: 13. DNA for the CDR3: TGCGCCAGCAGCTTATCCGGGACAGGGGCCCTTGAGGCCCAGCATTTT. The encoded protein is CASSLSGTGALEAQHF.

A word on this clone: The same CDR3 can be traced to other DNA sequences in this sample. This chain's CDR3 is CASSYRGTGELFF. The CDR3 DNA is TGTGCCAGCAGCTACCGGGGGACCGGGGAGCTGTTTTTT. The genes are TRBV11-3 and TRBJ2-2; TRBD2 might be the D (6 bases). CDR3 length: 13 residues. V gave up 4 bases and J gave up 5 bases, with 8 bases separating them. The V gene's germline CDR1 is SGHNT and CDR2 YENEEA.

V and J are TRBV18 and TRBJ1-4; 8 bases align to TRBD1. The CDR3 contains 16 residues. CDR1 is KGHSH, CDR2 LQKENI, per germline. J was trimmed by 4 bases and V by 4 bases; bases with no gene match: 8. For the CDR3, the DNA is TGTGCCAGCTCACGAGGACAGGGCCGGAGTAATGAAAAACTGTTTTTT. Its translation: CASSRGQGRSNEKLFF.

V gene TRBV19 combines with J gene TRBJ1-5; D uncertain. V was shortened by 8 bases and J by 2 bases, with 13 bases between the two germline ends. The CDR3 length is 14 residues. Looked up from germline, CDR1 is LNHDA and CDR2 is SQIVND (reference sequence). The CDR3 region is CASGNSPGNQPQHF. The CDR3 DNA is TGTGCCAGTGGAAACAGCCCAGGCAATCAGCCCCAGCATTTT.

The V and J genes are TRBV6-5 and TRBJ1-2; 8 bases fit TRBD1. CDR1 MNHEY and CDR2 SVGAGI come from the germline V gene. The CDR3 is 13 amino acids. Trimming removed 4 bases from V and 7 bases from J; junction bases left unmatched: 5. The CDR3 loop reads CASSSDRGGGYTF. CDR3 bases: TGTGCCAGCAGTTCAGACAGGGGAGGTGGCTACACCTTC.

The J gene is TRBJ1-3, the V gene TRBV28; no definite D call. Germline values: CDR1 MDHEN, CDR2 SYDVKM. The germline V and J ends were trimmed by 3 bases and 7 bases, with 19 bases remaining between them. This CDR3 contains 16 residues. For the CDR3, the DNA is TGTGCCAGCAGTTTCTCCGGGATCACGGCCGGGAACACCATATATTTT. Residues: CASSFSGITAGNTIYF.

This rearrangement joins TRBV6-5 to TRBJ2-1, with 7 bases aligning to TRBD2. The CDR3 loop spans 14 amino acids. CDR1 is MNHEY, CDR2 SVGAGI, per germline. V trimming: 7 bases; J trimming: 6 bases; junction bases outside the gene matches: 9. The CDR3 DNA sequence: TGTGCCAGCATGGGAGGCGGGAGTTTCAATGAGCAGTTCTTC. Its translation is CASMGGGSFNEQFF.

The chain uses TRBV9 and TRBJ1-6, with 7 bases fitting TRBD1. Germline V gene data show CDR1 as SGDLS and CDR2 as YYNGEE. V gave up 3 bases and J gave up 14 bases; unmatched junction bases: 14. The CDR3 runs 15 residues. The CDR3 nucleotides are TGTGCCAGCAGCGAGGACACTGGGACAGTTCGATCCCTCCACTTT. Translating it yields CASSEDTGTVRSLHF.

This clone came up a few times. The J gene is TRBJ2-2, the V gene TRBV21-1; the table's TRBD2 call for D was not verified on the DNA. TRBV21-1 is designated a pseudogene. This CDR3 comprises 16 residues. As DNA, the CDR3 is TGTGCCAGCAGCAACACGGGACTCAAGGGGACCGGGGAGCTGTTTTTT. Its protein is CASSNTGLKGTGELFF.

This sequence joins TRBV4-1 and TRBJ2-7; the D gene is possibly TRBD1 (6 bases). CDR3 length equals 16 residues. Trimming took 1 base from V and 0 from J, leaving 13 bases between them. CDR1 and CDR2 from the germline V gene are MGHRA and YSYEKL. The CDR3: CASSQGPPDSSYEQYF. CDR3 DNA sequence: TGCGCCAGCAGCCAAGGTCCACCGGACAGCTCCTACGAGCAGTACTTC.

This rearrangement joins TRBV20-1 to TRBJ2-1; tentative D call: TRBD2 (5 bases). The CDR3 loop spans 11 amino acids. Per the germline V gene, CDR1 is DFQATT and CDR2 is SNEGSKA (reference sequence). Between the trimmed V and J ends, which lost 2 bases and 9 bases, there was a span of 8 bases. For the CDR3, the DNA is TGCAGTGCTAGAACGGGGTTTGAGCAGTTCTTC. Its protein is CSARTGFEQFF.

CDR3 in DNA: TGTGCCACCAGTGGTCTTTCCATCGGGGCGGGAGGGAGTAATGAGCAGTTCTTC. It yields the protein CATSGLSIGAGGSNEQFF. The chain employs TRBV24-1 and TRBJ2-1; TRBD2 matches 9 bases. The CDR3 totals 18 residues. V lost 5 bases, J lost 7 bases, and 17 bases stayed unmatched. CDR1 is KGHDR, CDR2 SFDVKD, per germline.

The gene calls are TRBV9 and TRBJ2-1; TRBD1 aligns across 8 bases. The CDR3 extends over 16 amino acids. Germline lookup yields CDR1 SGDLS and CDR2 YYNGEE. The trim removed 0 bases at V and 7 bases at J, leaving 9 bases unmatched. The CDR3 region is CASSVEAGGHSNEQFF. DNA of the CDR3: TGTGCCAGCAGCGTAGAGGCAGGGGGCCATTCGAATGAGCAGTTCTTC.

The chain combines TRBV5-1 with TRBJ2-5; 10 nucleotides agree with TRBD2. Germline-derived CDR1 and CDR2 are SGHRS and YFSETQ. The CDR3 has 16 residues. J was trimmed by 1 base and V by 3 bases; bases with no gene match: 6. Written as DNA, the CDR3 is TGCGCCAGCAGCTGGGGGGCTAGCGGGAGCCAAGAGACCCAGTACTTC. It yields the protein CASSWGASGSQETQYF. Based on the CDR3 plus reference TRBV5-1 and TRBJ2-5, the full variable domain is KAGVTQTPRYLIKTRGQQVTLSCSPISGHRSVSWYQQTPGQGLQFLFEYFSETQRNKGNFPGRFSGRQFSNSRSEMNVSTLELGDSALYLCASSWGASGSQETQYFGPGTRLLVL.

In DNA, the CDR3 is TGTGCCAGCAGTATACAATCCACCTACGAGCAGTACTTC. The encoded protein is CASSIQSTYEQYF. The chain combines TRBV27 with TRBJ2-7; no definite D call. The germline V gene encodes CDR1 MNHEY and CDR2 SMNVEV (reference sequence). This CDR3 is built from 13 residues. The V and J ends lost 5 bases and 2 bases respectively, with 10 bases between them.